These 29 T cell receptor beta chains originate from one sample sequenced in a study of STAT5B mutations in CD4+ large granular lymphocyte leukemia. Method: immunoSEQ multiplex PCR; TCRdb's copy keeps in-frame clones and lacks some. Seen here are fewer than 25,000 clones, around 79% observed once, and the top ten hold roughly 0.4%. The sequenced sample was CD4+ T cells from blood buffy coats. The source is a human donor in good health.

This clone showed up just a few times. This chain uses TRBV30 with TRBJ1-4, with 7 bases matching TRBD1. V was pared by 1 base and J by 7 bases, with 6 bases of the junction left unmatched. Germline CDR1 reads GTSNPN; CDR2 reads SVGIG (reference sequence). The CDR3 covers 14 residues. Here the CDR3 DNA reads TGTGCCTGGAGTGGAACAGGGGTGGGTGAAAAACTGTTTTTT. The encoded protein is CAWSGTGVGEKLFF.

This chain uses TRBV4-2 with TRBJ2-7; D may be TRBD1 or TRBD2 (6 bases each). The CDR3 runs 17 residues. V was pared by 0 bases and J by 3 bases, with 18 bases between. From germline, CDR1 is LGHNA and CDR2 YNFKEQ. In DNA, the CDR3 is TGTGCCAGCAGCCAAGACTCCGGGGGCGTTTGGTACTACGAGCAGTACTTC. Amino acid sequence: CASSQDSGGVWYYEQYF.

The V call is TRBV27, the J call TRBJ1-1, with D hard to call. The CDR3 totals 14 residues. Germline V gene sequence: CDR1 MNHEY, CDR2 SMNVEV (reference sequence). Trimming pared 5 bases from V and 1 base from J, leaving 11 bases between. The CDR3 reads CASSPSGRNTEAFF. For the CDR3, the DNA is TGTGCCAGCAGTCCCTCAGGTCGGAACACTGAAGCTTTCTTT.

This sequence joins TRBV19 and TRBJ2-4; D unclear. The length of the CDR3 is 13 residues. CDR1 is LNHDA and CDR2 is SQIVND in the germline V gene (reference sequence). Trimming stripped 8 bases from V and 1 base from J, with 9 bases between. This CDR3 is CASSEYAKNIQYF. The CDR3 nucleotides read TGTGCCAGTTCTGAGTACGCCAAAAACATTCAGTACTTC.

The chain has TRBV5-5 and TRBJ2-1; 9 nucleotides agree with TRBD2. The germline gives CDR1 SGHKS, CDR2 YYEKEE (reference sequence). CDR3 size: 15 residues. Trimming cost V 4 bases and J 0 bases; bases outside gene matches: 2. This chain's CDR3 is CASSLAGNSYNEQFF. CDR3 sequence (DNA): TGTGCCAGCAGCCTAGCGGGGAACTCCTACAATGAGCAGTTCTTC.

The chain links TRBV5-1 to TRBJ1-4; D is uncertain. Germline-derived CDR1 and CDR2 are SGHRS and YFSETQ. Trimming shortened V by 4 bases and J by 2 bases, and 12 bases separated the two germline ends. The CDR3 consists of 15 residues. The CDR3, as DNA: TGCGCCAGCAGCCCCCTAGGGTCTACTAATGAAAAACTGTTTTTT. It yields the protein CASSPLGSTNEKLFF.

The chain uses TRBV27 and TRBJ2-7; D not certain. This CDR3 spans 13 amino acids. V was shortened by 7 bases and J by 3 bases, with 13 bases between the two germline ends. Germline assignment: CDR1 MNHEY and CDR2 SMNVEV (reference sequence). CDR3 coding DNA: TGTGCCAGCAAACGTGGTACCGACTACGAGCAGTACTTC. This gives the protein CASKRGTDYEQYF.

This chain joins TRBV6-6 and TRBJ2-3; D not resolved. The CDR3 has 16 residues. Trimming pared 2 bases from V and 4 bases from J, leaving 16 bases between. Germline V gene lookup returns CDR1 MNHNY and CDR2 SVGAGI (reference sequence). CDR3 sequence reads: CASSYNPISVSDTQYF. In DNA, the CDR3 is TGTGCCAGCAGTTACAACCCCATATCAGTGTCAGATACGCAGTATTTT.

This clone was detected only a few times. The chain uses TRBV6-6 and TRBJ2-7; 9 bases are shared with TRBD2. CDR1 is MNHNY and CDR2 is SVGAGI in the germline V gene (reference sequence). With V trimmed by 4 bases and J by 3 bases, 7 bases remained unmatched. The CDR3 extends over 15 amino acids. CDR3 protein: CASSLPGTSSYEQYF. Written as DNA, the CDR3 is TGTGCCAGCAGTTTACCGGGGACTAGCAGCTACGAGCAGTACTTC.

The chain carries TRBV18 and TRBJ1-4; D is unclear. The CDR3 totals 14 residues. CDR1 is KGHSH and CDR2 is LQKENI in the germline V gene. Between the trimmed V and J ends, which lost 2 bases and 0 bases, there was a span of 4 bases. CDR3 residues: CASSPEATNEKLFF. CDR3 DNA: TGTGCCAGCTCACCAGAGGCAACTAATGAAAAACTGTTTTTT.

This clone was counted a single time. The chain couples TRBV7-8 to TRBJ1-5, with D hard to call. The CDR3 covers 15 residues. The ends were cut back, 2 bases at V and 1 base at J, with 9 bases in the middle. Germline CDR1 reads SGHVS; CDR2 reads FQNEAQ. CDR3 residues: CASSLNPTSNQPQHF. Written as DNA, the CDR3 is TGTGCCAGCAGCTTAAATCCGACCAGCAATCAGCCCCAGCATTTT.

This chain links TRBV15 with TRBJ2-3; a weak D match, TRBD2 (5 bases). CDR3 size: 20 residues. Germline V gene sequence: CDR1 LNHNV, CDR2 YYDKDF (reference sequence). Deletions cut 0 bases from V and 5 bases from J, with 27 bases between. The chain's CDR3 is CATSRDPIAPSRTVIDTQYF. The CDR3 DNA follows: TGTGCCACCAGCAGAGATCCAATAGCGCCTTCCCGAACGGTAATAGATACGCAGTATTTT.

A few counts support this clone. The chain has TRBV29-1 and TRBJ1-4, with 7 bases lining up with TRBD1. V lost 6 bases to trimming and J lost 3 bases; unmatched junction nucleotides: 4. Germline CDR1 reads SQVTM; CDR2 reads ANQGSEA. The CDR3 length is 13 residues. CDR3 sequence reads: CSVRDSPNEKLFF. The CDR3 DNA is TGCAGCGTCAGGGACAGCCCTAATGAAAAACTGTTTTTT.

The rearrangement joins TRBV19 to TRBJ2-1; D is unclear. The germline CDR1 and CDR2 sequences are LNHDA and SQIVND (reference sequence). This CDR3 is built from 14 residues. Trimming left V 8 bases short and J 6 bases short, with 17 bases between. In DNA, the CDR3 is TGTGCCAGTTCCCCGAACCCTTACTTCAATGAGCAGTTCTTC. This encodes CASSPNPYFNEQFF.

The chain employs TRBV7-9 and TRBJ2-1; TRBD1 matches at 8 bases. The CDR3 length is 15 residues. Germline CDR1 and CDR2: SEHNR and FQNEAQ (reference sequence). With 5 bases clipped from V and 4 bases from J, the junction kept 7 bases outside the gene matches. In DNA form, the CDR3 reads TGTGCCAGCAGCCAGACAGGGGTTGGGTACAATGAGCAGTTCTTC. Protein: CASSQTGVGYNEQFF.

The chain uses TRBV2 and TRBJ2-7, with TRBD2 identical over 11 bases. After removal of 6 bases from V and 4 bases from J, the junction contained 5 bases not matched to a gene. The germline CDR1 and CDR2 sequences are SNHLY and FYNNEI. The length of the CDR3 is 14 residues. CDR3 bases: TGTGCCAGCAGAGAGGCTAGCGGGGGGTACGAGCAGTACTTC. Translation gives CASREASGGYEQYF.

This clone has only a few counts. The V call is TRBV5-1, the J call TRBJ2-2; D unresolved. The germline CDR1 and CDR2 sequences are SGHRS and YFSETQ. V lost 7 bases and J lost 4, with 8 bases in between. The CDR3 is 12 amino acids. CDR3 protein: CASRYGTGELFF. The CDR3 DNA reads TGCGCCAGCCGATACGGCACCGGGGAGCTGTTTTTT.

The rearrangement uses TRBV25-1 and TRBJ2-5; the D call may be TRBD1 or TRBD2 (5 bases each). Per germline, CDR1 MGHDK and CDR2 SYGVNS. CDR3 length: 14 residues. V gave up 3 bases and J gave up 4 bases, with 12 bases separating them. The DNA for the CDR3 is TGTGCCAGCAGTGACCCGGGGCGCAGAGAGACCCAGTACTTC. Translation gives CASSDPGRRETQYF. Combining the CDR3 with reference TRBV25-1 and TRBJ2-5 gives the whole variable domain EADIYQTPRYLVIGTGKKITLECSQTMGHDKMYWYQQDPGMELHLIHYSYGVNSTEKGDLSSESTVSRIRTEHFPLTLESARPSHTSQYLCASSDPGRRETQYFGPGTRLLVL.

The DNA for the CDR3 is TGTGCCAGTAGTATGACAGCTACCTACAATGAGCAGTTCTTC. Translated, it gives CASSMTATYNEQFF. The rearrangement links TRBV19 to TRBJ2-1; a possible D gene is TRBD1 (5 bases). With 3 bases removed from V and 2 bases from J, the gap between germline ends came to 8 bases. Germline CDR1 LNHDA, CDR2 SQIVND (reference sequence). The CDR3 length is 14 residues.

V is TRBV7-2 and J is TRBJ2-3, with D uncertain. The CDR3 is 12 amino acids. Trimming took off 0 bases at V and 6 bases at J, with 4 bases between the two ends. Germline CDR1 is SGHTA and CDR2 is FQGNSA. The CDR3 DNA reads TGTGCCAGCAGCTTAGCGCAGGATACGCAGTATTTT. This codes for CASSLAQDTQYF. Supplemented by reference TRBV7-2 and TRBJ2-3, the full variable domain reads GAGVSQSPSNKVTEKGKDVELRCDPISGHTALYWYRQSLGQGLEFLIYFQGNSAPDKSGLPSDRFSAERTGGSVSTLTIQRTQQEDSAVYLCASSLAQDTQYFGPGTRLTVL.

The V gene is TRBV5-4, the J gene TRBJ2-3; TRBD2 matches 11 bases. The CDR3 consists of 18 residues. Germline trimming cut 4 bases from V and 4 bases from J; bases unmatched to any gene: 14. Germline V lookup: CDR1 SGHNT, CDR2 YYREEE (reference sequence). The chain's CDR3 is CASSPDTSGGISPDTQYF. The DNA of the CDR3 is TGTGCCAGCAGCCCGGATACTAGCGGGGGCATATCCCCAGATACGCAGTATTTT. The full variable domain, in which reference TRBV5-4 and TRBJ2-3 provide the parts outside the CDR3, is ETGVTQSPTHLIKTRGQQVTLRCSSQSGHNTVSWYQQALGQGPQFIFQYYREEENGRGNFPPRFSGLQFPNYSSELNVNALELDDSALYLCASSPDTSGGISPDTQYFGPGTRLTVL.

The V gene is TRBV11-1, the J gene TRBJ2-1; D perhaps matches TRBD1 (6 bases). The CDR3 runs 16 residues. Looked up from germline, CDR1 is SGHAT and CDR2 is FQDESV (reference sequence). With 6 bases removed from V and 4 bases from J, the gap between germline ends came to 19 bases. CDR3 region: CASSPSAGVGYNEQFF. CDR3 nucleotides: TGTGCCAGCAGTCCCTCGGCAGGGGTGGGATACAATGAGCAGTTCTTC.

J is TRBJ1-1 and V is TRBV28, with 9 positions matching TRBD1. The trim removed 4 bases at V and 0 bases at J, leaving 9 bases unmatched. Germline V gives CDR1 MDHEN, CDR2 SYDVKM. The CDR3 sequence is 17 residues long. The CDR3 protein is CASSSPGQGMMNTEAFF. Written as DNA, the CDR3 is TGTGCCAGCAGTTCCCCTGGACAGGGGATGATGAACACTGAAGCTTTCTTT.

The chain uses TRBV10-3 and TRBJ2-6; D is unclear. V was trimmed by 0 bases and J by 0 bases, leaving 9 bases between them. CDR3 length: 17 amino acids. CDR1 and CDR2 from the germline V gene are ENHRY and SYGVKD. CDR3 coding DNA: TGTGCCATCAGTGAGTCAGTCGGCAGCTCTGGGGCCAACGTCCTGACTTTC. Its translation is CAISESVGSSGANVLTF.

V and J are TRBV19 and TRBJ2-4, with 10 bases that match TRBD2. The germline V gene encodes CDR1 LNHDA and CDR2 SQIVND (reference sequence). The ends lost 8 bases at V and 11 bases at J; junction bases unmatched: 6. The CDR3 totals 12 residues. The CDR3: CASGGLAGVQYF. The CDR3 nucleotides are TGTGCCAGTGGGGGGCTAGCGGGGGTTCAGTACTTC.

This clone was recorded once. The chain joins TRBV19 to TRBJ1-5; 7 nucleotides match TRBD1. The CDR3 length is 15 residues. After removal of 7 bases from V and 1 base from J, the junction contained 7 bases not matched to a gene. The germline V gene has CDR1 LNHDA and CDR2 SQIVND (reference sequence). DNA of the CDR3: TGTGCCAGTAAGTTCGACAGGGCGAGCAATCAGCCCCAGCATTTT. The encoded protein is CASKFDRASNQPQHF.

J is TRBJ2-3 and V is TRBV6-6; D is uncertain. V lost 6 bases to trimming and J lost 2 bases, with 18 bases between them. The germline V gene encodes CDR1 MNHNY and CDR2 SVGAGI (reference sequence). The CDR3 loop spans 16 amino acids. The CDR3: CASSRTGLRTTDTQYF. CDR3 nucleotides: TGTGCCAGCAGCCGAACCGGGTTACGAACCACAGATACGCAGTATTTT.

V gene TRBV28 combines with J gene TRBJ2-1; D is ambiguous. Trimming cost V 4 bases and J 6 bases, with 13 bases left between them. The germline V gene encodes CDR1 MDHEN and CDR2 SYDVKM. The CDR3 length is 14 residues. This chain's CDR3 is CASSSPPVSNEQFF. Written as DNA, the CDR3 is TGTGCCAGCAGTTCCCCCCCGGTCAGCAATGAGCAGTTCTTC.

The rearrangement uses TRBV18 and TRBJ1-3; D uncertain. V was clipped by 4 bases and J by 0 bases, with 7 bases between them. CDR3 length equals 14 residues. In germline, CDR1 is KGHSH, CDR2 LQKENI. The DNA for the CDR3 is TGTGCCAGCTCACGGGATACCTCTGGAAACACCATATATTTT. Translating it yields CASSRDTSGNTIYF.